The entry below gives a single T cell receptor (beta chain) sequence along with its context. The CDR3 extends over 16 amino acids. CDR1 and CDR2 (germline): LNHDA, SQIVND (reference sequence). Deletions cut 1 base from V and 0 bases from J, with 12 bases between. These data are taken from a study of T cell responses to AZD1222 COVID-19 vaccine. Method: immunoSEQ multiplex PCR; TCRdb's copy keeps in-frame clones and lacks some. The profile shows around 62,000 clones, approximately 90% of them singletons. This chain joins TRBV19 and TRBJ1-2; D gene ambiguous. This sequence originates from an adult in good health. The sequences come from peripheral blood, collected on day 0 of AZD1222 vaccination. The CDR3 sequence is CASSIGGRRANYGYTF. Here the CDR3 DNA reads TGTGCCAGTAGTATAGGAGGTCGGAGAGCTAACTATGGCTACACCTTC.